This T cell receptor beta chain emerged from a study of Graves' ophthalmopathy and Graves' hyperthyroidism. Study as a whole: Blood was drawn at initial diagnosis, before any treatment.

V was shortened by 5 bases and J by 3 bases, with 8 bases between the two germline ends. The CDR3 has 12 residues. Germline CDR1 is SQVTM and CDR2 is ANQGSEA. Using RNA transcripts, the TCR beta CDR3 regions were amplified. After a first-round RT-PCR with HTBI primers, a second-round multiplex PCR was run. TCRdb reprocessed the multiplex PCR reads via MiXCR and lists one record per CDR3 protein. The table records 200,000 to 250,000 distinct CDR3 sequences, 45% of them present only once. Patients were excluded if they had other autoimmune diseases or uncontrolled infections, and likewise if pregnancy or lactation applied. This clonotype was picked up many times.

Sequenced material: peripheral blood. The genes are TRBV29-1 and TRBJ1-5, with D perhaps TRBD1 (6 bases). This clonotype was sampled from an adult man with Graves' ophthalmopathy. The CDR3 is CSVQGPNQPQHF. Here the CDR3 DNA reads TGCAGCGTTCAGGGGCCCAATCAGCCCCAGCATTTT.